This T cell receptor beta chain was profiled in a study of blood T cell repertoires in COVID-19. Here immunoSEQ multiplex PCR was the method, and the copy in TCRdb shows in-frame clones only, minus some. The repertoire includes around 220,000 clones, 80% to 85% of them detected once, and approximately 6.8% sits in the top ten. The trim removed 2 bases at V and 9 bases at J, leaving 5 bases unmatched. This CDR3 is 14 amino acids long. The germline CDR1 and CDR2 sequences are SGHRS and YFSETQ. J is TRBJ2-7 and V is TRBV5-1, with 13 bases lining up with TRBD2. The sequenced sample was PBMCs or T cells enriched from blood (not recorded which). This sequence originates from a woman aged 40 to 50 who had recovered from COVID-19. The CDR3 bases are TGCGCCAGCAGCTTTGGACTAGCGGGAGACGGGCAGTACTTC. Amino acids: CASSFGLAGDGQYF.